This T cell receptor (beta chain) was observed in a study of T cell changes during pregnancy in multiple sclerosis. V dropped 3 bases and J dropped 1 base, with 13 bases sitting between them. Germline V gives CDR1 SGDLS, CDR2 YYNGEE. This CDR3 has 15 residues. Profiling relied on immunoSEQ multiplex PCR, and the TCRdb table lists in-frame clones only, not all of them. The data hold about 92,000 clones, with over 85% observed a single time. This clone was recorded once. The chain uses TRBV9 and TRBJ1-1, with TRBD1 as a possible D gene (5 bases). The specimen comprised peripheral blood, sampled in the first trimester of pregnancy. The sequence was obtained from a female donor with multiple sclerosis, enrolled in a pregnancy study. The CDR3 is CASSDPDTGNTEAFF. The DNA of the CDR3 is TGTGCCAGCAGCGACCCAGACACAGGGAACACTGAAGCTTTCTTT.